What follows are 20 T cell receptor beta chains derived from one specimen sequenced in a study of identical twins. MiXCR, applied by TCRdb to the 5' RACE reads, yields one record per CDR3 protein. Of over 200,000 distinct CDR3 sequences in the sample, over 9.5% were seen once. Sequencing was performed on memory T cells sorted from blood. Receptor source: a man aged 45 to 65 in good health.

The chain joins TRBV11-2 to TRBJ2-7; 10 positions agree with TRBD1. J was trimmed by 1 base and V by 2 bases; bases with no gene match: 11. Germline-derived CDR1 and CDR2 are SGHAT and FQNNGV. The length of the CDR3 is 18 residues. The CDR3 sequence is CASSLRGIPGQGSYEQYF. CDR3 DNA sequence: TGTGCCAGCAGCTTAAGAGGGATTCCGGGACAGGGGTCCTACGAGCAGTACTTC. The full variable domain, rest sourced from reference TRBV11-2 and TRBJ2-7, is EAGVAQSPRYKIIEKRQSVAFWCNPISGHATLYWYQQILGQGPKLLIQFQNNGVVDDSQLPKDRFSAERLKGVDSTLKIQPAKLEDSAVYLCASSLRGIPGQGSYEQYFGPGTRLTVT.

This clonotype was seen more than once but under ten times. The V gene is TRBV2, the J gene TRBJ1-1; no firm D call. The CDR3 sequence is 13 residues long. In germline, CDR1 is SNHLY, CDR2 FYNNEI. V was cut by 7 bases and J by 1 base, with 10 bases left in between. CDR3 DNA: TGTGCCAGCAATCAGTTCAAGAACACTGAAGCTTTCTTT. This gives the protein CASNQFKNTEAFF.

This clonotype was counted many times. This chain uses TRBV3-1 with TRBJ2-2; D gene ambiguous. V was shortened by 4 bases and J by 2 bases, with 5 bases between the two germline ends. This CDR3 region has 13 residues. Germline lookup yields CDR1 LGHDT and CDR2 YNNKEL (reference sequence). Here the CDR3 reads CASSPINTGELFF. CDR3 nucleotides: TGTGCCAGCAGCCCCATAAACACCGGGGAGCTGTTTTTT.

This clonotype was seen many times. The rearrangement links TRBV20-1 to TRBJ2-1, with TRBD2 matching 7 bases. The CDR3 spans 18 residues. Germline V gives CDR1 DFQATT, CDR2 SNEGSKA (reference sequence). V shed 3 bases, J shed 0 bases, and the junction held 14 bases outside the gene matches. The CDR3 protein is CSASRDYPKVSSYNEQFF. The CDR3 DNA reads TGCAGTGCTAGCCGGGACTACCCAAAAGTGAGCTCCTACAATGAGCAGTTCTTC.

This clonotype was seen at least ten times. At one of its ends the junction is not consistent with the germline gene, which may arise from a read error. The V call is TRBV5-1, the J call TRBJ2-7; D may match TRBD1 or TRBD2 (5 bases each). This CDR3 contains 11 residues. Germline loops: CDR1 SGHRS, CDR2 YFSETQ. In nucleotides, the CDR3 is TGCGCCAGCAAACTCCGGGACGTAGCCCATTTC. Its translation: CASKLRDVAHF.

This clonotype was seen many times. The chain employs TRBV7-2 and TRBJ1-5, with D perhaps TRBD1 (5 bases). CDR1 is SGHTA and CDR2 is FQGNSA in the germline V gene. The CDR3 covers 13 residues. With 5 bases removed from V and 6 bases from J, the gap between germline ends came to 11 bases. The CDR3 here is CASSRTLSQPQHF. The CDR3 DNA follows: TGTGCCAGCAGCCGGACATTGAGTCAGCCCCAGCATTTT.

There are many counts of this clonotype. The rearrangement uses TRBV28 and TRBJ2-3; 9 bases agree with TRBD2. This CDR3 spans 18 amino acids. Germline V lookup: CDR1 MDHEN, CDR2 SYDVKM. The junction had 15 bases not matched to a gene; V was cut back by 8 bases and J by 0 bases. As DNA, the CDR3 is TGTGCCAGCCATCGGAGGGGTAGCGGGAGCCCTAGCACAGATACGCAGTATTTT. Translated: CASHRRGSGSPSTDTQYF.

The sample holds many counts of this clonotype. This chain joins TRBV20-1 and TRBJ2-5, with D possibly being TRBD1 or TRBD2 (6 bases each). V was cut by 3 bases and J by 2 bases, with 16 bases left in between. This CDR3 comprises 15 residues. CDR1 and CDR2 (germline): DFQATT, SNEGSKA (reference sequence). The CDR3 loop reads CSASVRGRQQETQYF. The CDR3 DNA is TGCAGTGCTAGTGTACGGGGGCGCCAACAAGAGACCCAGTACTTC.

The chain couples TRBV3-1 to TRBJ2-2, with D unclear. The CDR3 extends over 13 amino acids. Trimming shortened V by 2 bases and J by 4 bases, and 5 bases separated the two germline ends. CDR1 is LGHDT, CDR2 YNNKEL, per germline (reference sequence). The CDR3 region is CASSQIPTGELFF. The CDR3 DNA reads TGTGCCAGCAGCCAAATACCCACCGGGGAGCTGTTTTTT.

This CDR3 reads CASRAEGRGQYGYTF. The CDR3, as DNA: TGTGCCAGCAGGGCGGAGGGCAGGGGCCAGTATGGCTACACCTTC. This sequence joins TRBV28 and TRBJ1-2; tentatively, D is TRBD1 (6 bases). CDR1 and CDR2 (germline): MDHEN, SYDVKM. V lost 6 bases, J lost 5 bases, and 19 bases lay in between. This CDR3 spans 15 amino acids.

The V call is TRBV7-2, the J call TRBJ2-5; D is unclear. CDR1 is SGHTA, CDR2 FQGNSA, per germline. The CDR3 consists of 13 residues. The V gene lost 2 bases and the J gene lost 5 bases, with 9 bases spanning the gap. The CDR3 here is CASSLSPRETQYF. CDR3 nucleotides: TGTGCCAGCAGCTTAAGTCCGCGGGAGACCCAGTACTTC.

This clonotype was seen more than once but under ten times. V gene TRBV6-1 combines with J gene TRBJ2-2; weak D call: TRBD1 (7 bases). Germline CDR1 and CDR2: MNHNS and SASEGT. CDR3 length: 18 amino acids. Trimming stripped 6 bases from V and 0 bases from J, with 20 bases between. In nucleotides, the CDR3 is TGTGCCAGCAGCCCAGGGGGGTGGGCAGGTGCGAACACCGGGGAGCTGTTTTTT. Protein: CASSPGGWAGANTGELFF.

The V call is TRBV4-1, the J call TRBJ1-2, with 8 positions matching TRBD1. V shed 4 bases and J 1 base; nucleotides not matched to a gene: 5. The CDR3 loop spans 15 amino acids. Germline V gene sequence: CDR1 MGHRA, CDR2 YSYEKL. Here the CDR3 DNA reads TGCGCCAGCAGCCCACAGACAGGGGATAACTATGGCTACACCTTC. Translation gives CASSPQTGDNYGYTF.

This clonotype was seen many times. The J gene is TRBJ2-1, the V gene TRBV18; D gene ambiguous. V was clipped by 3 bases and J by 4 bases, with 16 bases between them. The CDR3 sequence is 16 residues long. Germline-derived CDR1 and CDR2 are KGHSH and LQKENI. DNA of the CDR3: TGTGCCAGCTCACCGGGTGGGCTAGTACTATACAATGAGCAGTTCTTC. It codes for CASSPGGLVLYNEQFF.

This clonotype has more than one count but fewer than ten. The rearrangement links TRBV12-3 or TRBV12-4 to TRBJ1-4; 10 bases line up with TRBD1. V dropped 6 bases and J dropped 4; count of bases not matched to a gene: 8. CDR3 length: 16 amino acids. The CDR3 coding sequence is TGTGCCAGCAGCCCGACAGGGGGCAAGGGTAATGAAAAACTGTTTTTT. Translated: CASSPTGGKGNEKLFF.

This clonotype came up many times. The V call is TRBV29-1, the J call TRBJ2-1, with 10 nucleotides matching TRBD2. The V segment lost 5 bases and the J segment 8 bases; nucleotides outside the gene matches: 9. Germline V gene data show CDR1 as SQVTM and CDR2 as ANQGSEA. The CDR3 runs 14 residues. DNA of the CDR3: TGCAGCGTTAACGAGCGGGGGGGCTTTGATGAGCAGTTCTTC. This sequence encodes CSVNERGGFDEQFF.

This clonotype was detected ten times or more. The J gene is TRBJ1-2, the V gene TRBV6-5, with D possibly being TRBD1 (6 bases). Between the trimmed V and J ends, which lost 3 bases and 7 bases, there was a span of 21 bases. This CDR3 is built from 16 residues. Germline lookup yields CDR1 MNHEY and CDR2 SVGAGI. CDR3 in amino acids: CASSYIGQRDGGGYTF. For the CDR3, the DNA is TGTGCCAGCAGTTATATCGGACAGCGGGATGGGGGTGGCTACACCTTC.

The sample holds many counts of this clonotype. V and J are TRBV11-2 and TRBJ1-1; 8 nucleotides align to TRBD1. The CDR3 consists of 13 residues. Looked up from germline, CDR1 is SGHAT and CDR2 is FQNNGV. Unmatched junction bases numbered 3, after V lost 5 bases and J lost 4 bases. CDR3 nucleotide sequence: TGTGCCAGCAGCCCGGACAGGGCCACTGAAGCTTTCTTT. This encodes CASSPDRATEAFF.

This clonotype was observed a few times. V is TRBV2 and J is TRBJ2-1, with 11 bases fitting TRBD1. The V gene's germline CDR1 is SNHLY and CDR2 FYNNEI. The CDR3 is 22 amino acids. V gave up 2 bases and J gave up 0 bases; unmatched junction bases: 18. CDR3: CASSERFRGRTGGVSSYNEQFF. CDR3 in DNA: TGTGCCAGCAGTGAAAGGTTTCGGGGAAGGACAGGGGGCGTAAGCTCCTACAATGAGCAGTTCTTC.

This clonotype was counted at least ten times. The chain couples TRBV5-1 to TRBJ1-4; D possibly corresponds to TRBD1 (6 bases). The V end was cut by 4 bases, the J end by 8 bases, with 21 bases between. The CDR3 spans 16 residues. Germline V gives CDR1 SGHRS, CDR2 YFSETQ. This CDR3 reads CASSHGGTGFYEKLFF. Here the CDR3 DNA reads TGCGCCAGCAGCCATGGAGGTACAGGGTTTTACGAAAAACTGTTTTTT.